One sample yielded the 9 T cell receptor beta chains listed below, sequenced in a study of T cell responses to AZD1222 COVID-19 vaccine. Here immunoSEQ multiplex PCR was the method, and the copy in TCRdb shows in-frame clones only, minus some. This sample yields approximately 70,000 clones, of which over 60% are seen a single time; 47% belongs to the top ten. Sequenced here: peripheral blood, sampled 28 days after the second AZD1222 dose. The source of these receptors is an adult who received the AZD1222 COVID-19 vaccine.

The CDR3 nucleotides read TGTGCCAGCAGCTTCCAACCGGCGGGTAGCACAGATACGCAGTATTTT. Its protein product is CASSFQPAGSTDTQYF. The chain carries TRBV7-2 and TRBJ2-3, with D perhaps matching TRBD2 (5 bases). V lost 3 bases, J lost 0 bases, and 13 bases lay in between. The CDR3 is made up of 16 amino acids. CDR1 is SGHTA, CDR2 FQGNSA, per germline.

This chain uses TRBV18 with TRBJ2-3; no reliable D call. The V and J ends lost 8 bases and 4 bases respectively, with 4 bases between them. From germline, CDR1 is KGHSH and CDR2 LQKENI. The CDR3 is made up of 10 amino acids. CDR3 coding DNA: TGTGCCAGCGGGGCAGATACGCAGTATTTT. Amino acids: CASGADTQYF.

CDR3 in DNA: TGTGCCTGGGATAATGGTCTTGATGGTGGTCAGCCCCAGCATTTT. It encodes CAWDNGLDGGQPQHF. The chain links TRBV30 to TRBJ1-5, with unresolved D. Trimming removed 5 bases at V and 6 bases at J, with 20 bases between. Germline loops: CDR1 GTSNPN, CDR2 SVGIG (reference sequence). CDR3 length: 15 residues.

This clone appeared once. The V and J genes are TRBV19 and TRBJ2-7; TRBD2 agrees at 8 bases. The CDR3 consists of 14 residues. With V trimmed by 5 bases and J by 7 bases, 10 bases remained unmatched. Per the germline V gene, CDR1 is LNHDA and CDR2 is SQIVND (reference sequence). DNA for the CDR3: TGTGCCAGTAGTCCATCCGGGACTAGATTGGAGCAGTACTTC. Protein product: CASSPSGTRLEQYF.

The gene calls are TRBV4-2 and TRBJ2-1; D remains ambiguous. CDR3 length: 18 amino acids. V gave up 0 bases and J gave up 6 bases, with 21 bases separating them. Germline V gene data show CDR1 as LGHNA and CDR2 as YNFKEQ. The CDR3 loop reads CASSQEIMGRGEVNEQFF. The CDR3 DNA reads TGTGCCAGCAGCCAAGAAATCATGGGCCGAGGAGAGGTCAATGAGCAGTTCTTC.

This clone was observed a handful of times. V and J are TRBV5-6 and TRBJ2-7; D remains unclear. This CDR3 region has 14 residues. Germline V CDR1 and CDR2: SGHDT, YYEEEE. V was cut by 0 bases and J by 3 bases, with 10 bases left in between. CDR3 coding DNA: TGTGCCAGCAGCTTGGGACGGTCAAACTACGAGCAGTACTTC. Amino acid sequence: CASSLGRSNYEQYF.

This chain uses TRBV6-2 or TRBV6-3 with TRBJ2-7; D may be TRBD2 (5 bases). CDR3 size: 12 residues. V was shortened by 4 bases and J by 3 bases, with 7 bases between the two germline ends. Germline V gene data show CDR1 as MNHEY and CDR2 as SVGEGT. CDR3 bases: TGTGCCAGCAGTTCACGGGACTACGAGCAGTACTTC. Protein: CASSSRDYEQYF.

The chain uses TRBV7-2 and TRBJ1-2; D possibly corresponds to TRBD1 (5 bases). The germline V and J ends were trimmed by 2 bases and 1 base, with 20 bases remaining between them. CDR1 and CDR2 from the germline V gene are SGHTA and FQGNSA. This CDR3 spans 18 amino acids. CDR3 sequence: CASSLFLWGTTFNYGYTF. CDR3 nucleotide sequence: TGTGCCAGCAGCTTATTCCTCTGGGGGACCACTTTTAACTATGGCTACACCTTC.

The rearrangement joins TRBV27 to TRBJ2-1; 8 nucleotides match TRBD1. The trim removed 5 bases at V and 8 bases at J, leaving 11 bases unmatched. This CDR3 has 15 residues. Germline V gene sequence: CDR1 MNHEY, CDR2 SMNVEV (reference sequence). The CDR3 reads CASSTRTGLGDEQFF. CDR3 sequence (DNA): TGTGCCAGCAGTACCCGGACAGGGTTGGGCGATGAGCAGTTCTTC.